This T cell receptor beta chain stems from a study of shared clonotypes between healthy human individuals (dated by TCRdb to about 2020). Study-level background: A couple of women and three men aged 18 to 49 years were included in the cohort. The study deeply sequenced blood TCR repertoires of five healthy adults to estimate repertoire size and the extent of clonotype sharing between individuals. To increase sequencing depth and limit assay-specific biases, TCR repertoire library preparation and sequencing were carried out by different laboratories using diverse techniques. Each donor's leukapheresis produced roughly between roughly 0.85 and 10 billion PBMCs. For each donor, three plates each were used for CD4 naive and CD4 memory, two plates were used for CD8 naive, and one plate was used for CD8 memory. Paper-wide results and their limitations: When several donors were compared, the shared fraction of clonotypes was around 5% for naive CD4, 3.5% to 4% for naive CD8, roughly 2.5% for memory CD4, and 0.4% for memory CD8. Sampling was limited to blood, and TCR repertoires in tissue likely differ from TCR repertoires in blood. Compared with non-shared clonotypes, clonotypes shared by all four sorted-subset donors had higher generation probabilities. Naive subsets generally had larger estimated clonotype richness than memory subsets did. The genetic and exposure-history diversity represented was limited by the small number of donors. Incomplete sequencing was indicated by rarefaction of sorted-subset datasets, despite the large sequencing depth. Based on pairwise subsampling, the degree of clonotype sharing among donors was expected to be affected by sequencing depth.

The donors were healthy, HIV-negative adults with no recently reported acute infections or vaccinations. Only Caucasian adults living in Nashville, Tennessee, USA were represented among the donors. Magnetic negative selection was used to enrich CD4+ T cells, after which naive cells were positively selected on CD45RA and the negative fraction became the memory subset. After blood collection by leukapheresis, PBMCs were isolated using Ficoll-Histopaque density gradient centrifugation and then cryopreserved in the vapor phase of liquid nitrogen. Analytical flow cytometry was used to check the purity and quantity of every magnetically sorted T cell population. From each sorted fraction, genomic DNA was isolated and quantified by UV absorbance on a Nanodrop 2000c. Using the deep immunoSEQ assay, multiplex PCR amplified TCR CDR3 regions from genomic DNA. Extracted genomic DNA from each cell subset was distributed evenly across all wells of several immunoSEQ 96-well plates, and each plate was treated as a replicate. For sorted subsets, approximately 200 ng of genomic DNA, equivalent to roughly 30,000 T cell genomes, went into each replicate PCR. Purified libraries were quantified with a Qubit 3.0 fluorometer, sized on a Bioanalyzer 2100, and re-quantified with the KAPA Library Quantification kit. Each immunoSEQ 96-well plate was sequenced on its own single-read 150-cycle Illumina NextSeq 550 flow cell. Per the original workflow: Because only junctional sequences without quality scores were contained in the immunoSEQ output, filtering matching that applied to full-length reads could not be performed. To assign V/J genes and CDR3, sequences were annotated against IMGT germline references using PyIR, a Python wrapper for IgBLAST v1.9. Reads were filtered out if the reads had weak V/J assignments (E-value above 1e-6), no CDR3, stop codons, out-of-frame junctions, or ambiguous translated residues. V3J clonotypes were defined as sequences sharing an identical inferred V gene, J gene, and CDR3 amino acid sequence. The percentage overlap between two repertoires was calculated by dividing the number of shared unique clonotypes by the size of the smaller repertoire. Three approaches were used to assess repertoire richness: RTK rarefaction, the Chao1 estimator, and Recon v2.1 estimates of unobserved clonotypes. For all TCRbeta clonotypes obtained by the gDNA method from a few donors, generation probabilities were computed with OLGA. The source is immuneACCESS, and TCRdb retained only in-frame sequences with V and J called. Part of the clones is not carried over; for the studies checked, unresolved V genes explain less than half of this, and the remainder is unexplained. V and J calls and clone size are copied from that table; D and trimming were computed from the DNA. The sample table records approximately 700,000 clones; 73% of these occur just once. Around 2% of the sample rests with the top ten.

Comment on this clone: The antigen it binds to is not known. No clone much larger than this one lies a single base away; base qualities are absent.

This clonotype originated in a woman between 25 and 40 years old in good health. Sample: memory CD4+ T cells sorted from blood. This sample's cell subset or site label indicates: CD45RA-negative fraction.

The CDR3 region reads CASSFLATDTEAFF. The nucleotides read TGTGCCAGCAGCTTCCTGGCGACAGACACTGAAGCTTTCTTT. The V gene is TRBV7-9 and the J gene is TRBJ1-1; TRBD1 might be the D gene, on 5 matching bases. CDR1 is given as SEHNR and CDR2 as FQNEAQ, both from the germline V gene (reference sequence). V lost 3 bases and J lost 3 bases; the stretch between them is 11 bases long. Counted from cysteine to phenylalanine, this CDR3 has 14 amino acids. Of all the DNA, just the CDR3 is kept, 42 bases in frame from base 1.